The 30 T cell receptor beta chains reported below all come from one sample, sequenced in a study of cytomegalovirus exposure and HLA in healthy donors. Both 60 Vbeta primers and 13 Jbeta primers went into the PCR. TCRdb keeps only in-frame clones here, not all; method: immunoSEQ multiplex PCR. This table holds over 100,000 clones, around 80% found once. Sequencing was performed on PBMCs. The receptors shown here come from a man aged 25-45 years in good health and CMV-seropositive.

The genes are TRBV5-1 and TRBJ1-2, with 7 bases matching TRBD1. Germline V gives CDR1 SGHRS, CDR2 YFSETQ. The CDR3 length is 14 residues. With V trimmed by 4 bases and J by 4 bases, 7 bases remained unmatched. CDR3 sequence: CASSTGVWGYGYTF. CDR3 coding DNA: TGCGCCAGCAGCACAGGGGTTTGGGGCTATGGCTACACCTTC.

This chain uses TRBV6-6 with TRBJ1-3; D is perhaps TRBD1 (5 bases). CDR3 length: 14 amino acids. V lost 2 bases and J 2 bases, leaving 7 bases between the germline ends. Germline V gives CDR1 MNHNY, CDR2 SVGAGI (reference sequence). DNA of the CDR3: TGTGCCAGCAGTTACGGGGGGACTGGAAACACCATATATTTT. The encoded protein is CASSYGGTGNTIYF.

V is TRBV6-1 and J is TRBJ1-2; the D gene is possibly TRBD1 (6 bases). Trimming stripped 3 bases from V and 0 bases from J, with 14 bases between. Germline V gives CDR1 MNHNS, CDR2 SASEGT. This CDR3 has 16 residues. The CDR3 is CASSDWGQGANYGYTF. CDR3 sequence (DNA): TGTGCCAGCAGTGATTGGGGGCAGGGAGCTAACTATGGCTACACCTTC.

The chain recombines TRBV27 with TRBJ1-2; 10 positions match TRBD1. V dropped 7 bases and J dropped 7; count of bases not matched to a gene: 12. The CDR3 has 15 amino acids. Per the germline V gene, CDR1 is MNHEY and CDR2 is SMNVEV (reference sequence). The CDR3 is CASTITGQGTGGYTF. Here the CDR3 DNA reads TGTGCCAGCACCATAACGGGACAGGGGACGGGTGGCTACACCTTC.

With regard to this clone: One end of the junction varies from germline; a read error may be responsible. The rearrangement links TRBV9 to TRBJ1-1; a weak D match, TRBD1 (6 bases). The CDR3 is 14 amino acids. Germline CDR1 is SGDLS and CDR2 is YYNGEE. CDR3 in amino acids: CASSATDRNFEAFF. CDR3 DNA sequence: TGTGCCAGCAGCGCAACGGACAGAAACTTTGAAGCTTTTTTT.

V is TRBV25-1 and J is TRBJ1-3; no firm D call. The germline V and J ends were trimmed by 6 bases and 0 bases, with 6 bases remaining between them. The CDR3 sequence is 13 residues long. Germline CDR1 and CDR2: MGHDK and SYGVNS. For the CDR3, the DNA is TGTGCCAGCAGGCAGGTCTCTGGAAACACCATATATTTT. Encoded protein: CASRQVSGNTIYF.

The V and J genes are TRBV6-5 and TRBJ1-2, with TRBD1 as a possible D gene (6 bases). Germline V gene sequence: CDR1 MNHEY, CDR2 SVGAGI. The CDR3 loop spans 15 amino acids. The V and J ends lost 6 bases and 1 base respectively, with 15 bases between them. Here the CDR3 DNA reads TGTGCCAGCAGGGCGCCCGGGACACATAACTATGGCTACACCTTC. Protein product: CASRAPGTHNYGYTF.

The genes are TRBV5-1 and TRBJ2-2; D not certain. The CDR3 is 13 amino acids. V was cut by 0 bases and J by 5 bases, with 5 bases left in between. Germline V gene data show CDR1 as SGHRS and CDR2 as YFSETQ. Here the CDR3 DNA reads TGCGCCAGCAGCTTGGGGCGGACCGGGGAGCTGTTTTTT. This gives the protein CASSLGRTGELFF.

This clone was recorded once. The rearrangement uses TRBV18 and TRBJ2-2, with 10 positions matching TRBD2. Germline values: CDR1 KGHSH, CDR2 LQKENI. The V gene end was trimmed by 6 bases and the J gene end by 4 bases; junction bases not matched to a gene: 11. The CDR3 has 17 amino acids. The CDR3 DNA reads as TGTGCCAGCTCGCAACTAGCGGGGACCCTCGCCACCGGGGAGCTGTTTTTT. Amino acids: CASSQLAGTLATGELFF.

The chain carries TRBV27 and TRBJ2-7, with 14 nucleotides matching TRBD2. The length of the CDR3 is 18 residues. Looked up from germline, CDR1 is MNHEY and CDR2 is SMNVEV (reference sequence). The V gene end was trimmed by 6 bases and the J gene end by 3 bases; junction bases not matched to a gene: 13. CDR3 sequence: CASSAGGSGLAGGYEQYF. In DNA, the CDR3 is TGTGCCAGCAGCGCGGGAGGGTCTGGACTAGCGGGGGGCTACGAGCAGTACTTC.

The rearrangement joins TRBV7-9 to TRBJ2-7; 8 positions match TRBD1. The CDR3 runs to 15 residues. CDR1 SEHNR and CDR2 FQNEAQ come from the germline V gene (reference sequence). V was clipped by 4 bases and J by 3 bases; unmatched bases: 8. DNA for the CDR3: TGTGCCAGCAGCTCCCTGGACAGGGCGTACTACGAGCAGTACTTC. It is translated as CASSSLDRAYYEQYF.

This rearrangement joins TRBV28 to TRBJ2-4; D call uncertain. There are 18 residues in the CDR3. The V gene's germline CDR1 is MDHEN and CDR2 SYDVKM. Trimming took off 1 base at V and 1 base at J, with 17 bases between the two ends. Here the CDR3 DNA reads TGTGCCAGCAGTTTATCATCGGGTTTCTTGTCGGCCAAAAACATTCAGTACTTC. Translating gives CASSLSSGFLSAKNIQYF. Based on the CDR3 plus reference TRBV28 and TRBJ2-4, the full variable domain is DVKVTQSSRYLVKRTGEKVFLECVQDMDHENMFWYRQDPGLGLRLIYFSYDVKMKEKGDIPEGYSVSREKKERFSLILESASTNQTSMYLCASSLSSGFLSAKNIQYFGAGTRLSVL.

V and J are TRBV21-1 and TRBJ2-7; the table calls TRBD1, which could not be checked here. TRBV21-1 is annotated as a pseudogene. The CDR3 sequence is 13 residues long. The CDR3 region is CASSETQGYEQYV. Here the CDR3 DNA reads TGTGCCAGCAGCGAAACACAGGGATACGAGCAGTACGTC.

This clone was detected only once. The chain combines TRBV28 with TRBJ1-2; 7 bases fit TRBD1. Germline V lookup: CDR1 MDHEN, CDR2 SYDVKM. The CDR3 covers 14 residues. V lost 3 bases, J lost 9 bases, and 10 bases stayed unmatched. CDR3: CASSLGVRQGRYTF. DNA of the CDR3: TGTGCCAGCAGTTTGGGAGTAAGACAGGGTCGCTACACCTTC.

V and J are TRBV4-1 and TRBJ2-4, with D possibly TRBD2 on 6 matching bases. CDR3 length: 17 residues. CDR1 and CDR2 (germline): MGHRA, YSYEKL. Trimming cost V 0 bases and J 3 bases, with 15 bases left between them. In DNA, the CDR3 is TGCGCCAGCAGCCAAGATTTCGGGGCGCGGGGCAAAAACATTCAGTACTTC. It encodes CASSQDFGARGKNIQYF.

J is TRBJ1-5 and V is TRBV7-9; a possible D gene is TRBD1 (6 bases). The CDR3 has 13 amino acids. Trimming shortened V by 5 bases and J by 3 bases, and 8 bases separated the two germline ends. Germline V gene lookup returns CDR1 SEHNR and CDR2 FQNEAQ (reference sequence). CDR3 residues: CASSRDTNQPQHF. Here the CDR3 DNA reads TGTGCCAGCAGCCGGGACACCAATCAGCCCCAGCATTTT.

This chain joins TRBV10-3 and TRBJ1-1; 9 bases map to TRBD1. Germline V lookup: CDR1 ENHRY, CDR2 SYGVKD. This CDR3 comprises 13 residues. The ends lost 6 bases at V and 4 bases at J; junction bases unmatched: 3. The CDR3 nucleotides are TGTGCCATCAGCCTGGACAGGGGCACTGAAGCTTTCTTT. As protein: CAISLDRGTEAFF.

The chain employs TRBV6-1 and TRBJ2-1; 8 positions match TRBD1. Per the germline V gene, CDR1 is MNHNS and CDR2 is SASEGT. The CDR3 has 14 residues. The V and J ends lost 11 bases and 4 bases, in that order; junction bases with no gene match: 10. This CDR3 is CAGDQGATYNEQFF. In nucleotides, the CDR3 is TGTGCCGGGGACCAGGGGGCGACTTACAATGAGCAGTTCTTC.

The V and J genes are TRBV9 and TRBJ2-3; D is ambiguous. This CDR3 contains 17 residues. Germline lookup yields CDR1 SGDLS and CDR2 YYNGEE. V was pared by 0 bases and J by 3 bases, with 17 bases between. The DNA of the CDR3 is TGTGCCAGCAGCGTAGACGGGTCTCCGATTTTTACAGATACGCAGTATTTT. It translates to CASSVDGSPIFTDTQYF.

CDR3 nucleotides: TGCGCCAGCAGTGATAACGGGGGGTACCAAGAGACCCAGTACTTC. It codes for CASSDNGGYQETQYF. This chain links TRBV10-2 with TRBJ2-5, with 7 bases fitting TRBD2. The trim removed 3 bases at V and 0 bases at J, leaving 4 bases unmatched. The CDR3 length is 15 residues. CDR1 is WSHSY and CDR2 is SAAADI in the germline V gene.

V and J are TRBV2 and TRBJ1-2; D is perhaps TRBD1 (6 bases). CDR3 length equals 12 residues. Trimming removed 3 bases at V and 7 bases at J, with 9 bases between. From germline, CDR1 is SNHLY and CDR2 FYNNEI. This CDR3 reads CASSDDRSGYTF. CDR3 nucleotide sequence: TGTGCCAGCAGTGATGACAGGAGTGGCTACACCTTC.

This clone was detected only a few times. The chain has TRBV19 and TRBJ1-1; maybe TRBD1 (5 bases). Germline V gene sequence: CDR1 LNHDA, CDR2 SQIVND (reference sequence). The CDR3 spans 14 residues. Trimming pared 4 bases from V and 5 bases from J, leaving 14 bases between. The CDR3 DNA reads as TGTGCCAGTAGTACCGCCGGGGGGAGGACTGAAGCTTTCTTT. Amino acid sequence: CASSTAGGRTEAFF. The full variable domain, rest sourced from reference TRBV19 and TRBJ1-1, is DGGITQSPKYLFRKEGQNVTLSCEQNLNHDAMYWYRQDPGQGLRLIYYSQIVNDFQKGDIAEGYSVSREKKESFPLTVTSAQKNPTAFYLCASSTAGGRTEAFFGQGTRLTVV.

This chain links TRBV19 with TRBJ1-5, with D possibly TRBD1 on 5 matching bases. The V end lost 3 bases, the J end lost 4 bases, and 10 bases lay between the germline ends. CDR1 and CDR2 from the germline V gene are LNHDA and SQIVND (reference sequence). This CDR3 has 14 amino acids. The CDR3 spells CASSILDNNQPQHF. Written as DNA, the CDR3 is TGTGCCAGTAGTATCTTGGACAATAATCAGCCCCAGCATTTT.

This clone was picked up one time. The V and J genes are TRBV28 and TRBJ1-2, with a possible D match to TRBD1 (5 bases). V shed 4 bases and J shed 5 bases, with 20 bases lying between them. CDR1 MDHEN and CDR2 SYDVKM come from the germline V gene. The CDR3 contains 16 residues. The CDR3 loop is CASSSPTTVFGYGYTF. The CDR3 DNA is TGTGCCAGCAGTTCTCCAACGACAGTCTTTGGATATGGCTACACCTTC.

This clone was detected only once. The genes are TRBV28 and TRBJ2-7; TRBD1 matches at 7 bases. The germline gives CDR1 MDHEN, CDR2 SYDVKM. Trimming took 5 bases from V and 1 from J; bases not matched to a gene: 5. This CDR3 is built from 14 residues. As DNA, the CDR3 is TGTGCCAGCAGTGTCCCGGGACAGTCCTACGAGCAGTACTTC. Translation: CASSVPGQSYEQYF.

The J gene is TRBJ1-2, the V gene TRBV13, with 7 nucleotides matching TRBD1. Germline V gene lookup returns CDR1 PRHDT and CDR2 FYEKMQ (reference sequence). The CDR3 length is 13 residues. V shed 5 bases and J 5 bases; nucleotides not matched to a gene: 5. Here the CDR3 reads CASSPLTGYGYTF. The CDR3 DNA follows: TGTGCCAGCAGCCCCCTGACAGGGTATGGCTACACCTTC.

The CDR3 spells CAISMLKSGSTGELFF. CDR3 nucleotide sequence: TGTGCCATCAGTATGTTAAAGAGCGGGAGCACCGGGGAGCTGTTTTTT. The chain recombines TRBV10-3 with TRBJ2-2; 8 positions agree with TRBD2. The V segment lost 5 bases and the J segment 4 bases; nucleotides outside the gene matches: 9. The CDR3 runs to 16 residues. The germline gives CDR1 ENHRY, CDR2 SYGVKD.

CDR3 in amino acids: CASSIGGDTQYF. The CDR3 coding sequence is TGTGCCAGCAGCATCGGGGGAGATACGCAGTATTTT. The chain links TRBV7-3 to TRBJ2-3, with D maybe TRBD2 (6 bases). CDR1 and CDR2 from the germline V gene are SGHTA and FQGTGA. The CDR3 consists of 12 residues. V lost 5 bases to trimming and J lost 5 bases, with 8 bases between them.

This chain joins TRBV2 and TRBJ2-1; 7 positions match TRBD1. Losses at the gene ends were 9 bases for V and 3 bases for J; bases not matched to a gene: 8. CDR3 length: 14 residues. CDR1 is SNHLY and CDR2 is FYNNEI in the germline V gene. The CDR3 nucleotides are TGTGCCAGTCGGACAGGAACGGGCTACAATGAGCAGTTCTTC. Protein product: CASRTGTGYNEQFF.

The rearrangement uses TRBV4-1 and TRBJ1-2, with 7 bases that match TRBD1. The CDR3 runs to 16 residues. J gave up 0 bases and V 2 bases, and 6 bases lay outside the gene matches. Germline V gene sequence: CDR1 MGHRA, CDR2 YSYEKL. DNA of the CDR3: TGCGCCAGCAGCCAACCAAACAGGGGAGCTAACTATGGCTACACCTTC. This translates into CASSQPNRGANYGYTF.